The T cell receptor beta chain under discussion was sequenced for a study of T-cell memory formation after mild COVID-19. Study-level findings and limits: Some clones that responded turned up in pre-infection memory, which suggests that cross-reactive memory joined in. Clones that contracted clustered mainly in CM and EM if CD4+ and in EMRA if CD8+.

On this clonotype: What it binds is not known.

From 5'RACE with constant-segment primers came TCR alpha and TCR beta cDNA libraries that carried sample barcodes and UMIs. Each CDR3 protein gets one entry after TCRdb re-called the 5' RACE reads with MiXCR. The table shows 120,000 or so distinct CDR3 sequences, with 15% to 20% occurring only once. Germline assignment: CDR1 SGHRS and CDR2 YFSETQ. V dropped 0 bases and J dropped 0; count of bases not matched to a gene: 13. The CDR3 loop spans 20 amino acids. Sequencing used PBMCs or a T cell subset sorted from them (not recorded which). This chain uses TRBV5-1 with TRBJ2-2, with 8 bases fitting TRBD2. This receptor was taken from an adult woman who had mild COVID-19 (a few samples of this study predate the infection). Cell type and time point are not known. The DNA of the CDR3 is TGCGCCAGCAGCTTGGAAGCCCGCCGAGCACTAGCGGCGAACACCGGGGAGCTGTTTTTT. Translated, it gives CASSLEARRALAANTGELFF.